This TCR beta chain derives from a study of shared clonotypes between healthy human individuals. Whole-study findings and limits: The naive CD4 repertoires of several donors were compared, and roughly 5% of clonotypes were shared.

A remark on this clone: Its antigen is undetermined.

The deep-level immunoSEQ assay was used. Clones were read by immunoSEQ multiplex PCR, and TCRdb kept only the in-frame ones, dropping some. Counted here are approximately 500,000 clones, 90% to 97% occurring once; the ten biggest clones make up approximately 0.062%. The CDR3 covers 15 residues. From germline, CDR1 is SGHTA and CDR2 FQGNSA. The V gene end was trimmed by 4 bases and the J gene end by 0 bases; junction bases not matched to a gene: 3. The authors divided CD4+ cells into CD45RA+ naive and CD45RA-negative memory subsets. The sequence was obtained from a woman aged 30 to 39 in good health. This chain links TRBV7-2 with TRBJ2-5, with 9 bases matching TRBD2. Material for sequencing was naive CD4+ T cells sorted from blood. Sample subset: CD45RA+ positively selected. CDR3 amino acids: CASSYTSGYQETQYF. CDR3 DNA sequence: TGTGCCAGCAGCTACACTAGCGGGTACCAAGAGACCCAGTACTTC.